The 18 T cell receptor beta chains reported below all come from one sample, sequenced in a study of T-cell memory formation after mild COVID-19. MiXCR was run by TCRdb on the 5' RACE reads, yielding one entry per CDR3 protein. The data hold 150,000 or so distinct CDR3 sequences, with 20% to 25% observed a single time. Input material: PBMCs or a T cell subset sorted from them (not recorded which). The receptors shown here come from an adult woman who had mild COVID-19 (a few samples of this study predate the infection). Cell type and time point are not known.

The chain couples TRBV2 to TRBJ2-7; TRBD1 or TRBD2 may be the D gene (5 bases each). Per germline, CDR1 SNHLY and CDR2 FYNNEI. The germline V and J ends were trimmed by 10 bases and 6 bases, with 22 bases remaining between them. The CDR3 totals 14 residues. The CDR3 DNA reads as TGTGCCACCCCGCCCGGGACCGGTTTCAGCGAGCAGTACTTC. Translating it yields CATPPGTGFSEQYF. Using reference TRBV2 and TRBJ2-7 for the parts outside the CDR3, the full variable domain is EPEVTQTPSHQVTQMGQEVILRCVPISNHLYFYWYRQILGQKVEFLVSFYNNEISEKSEIFDDQFSVERPDGSNFTLKIRSTKLEDSAMYFCATPPGTGFSEQYFGPGTRLTVT.

The chain uses TRBV29-1 and TRBJ2-7; D might be TRBD1 (6 bases). The CDR3 length is 12 residues. Germline V gene sequence: CDR1 SQVTM, CDR2 ANQGSEA. The V end was cut by 4 bases, the J end by 4 bases, with 11 bases between. This CDR3 is CSVVGTSYEQYF. The CDR3 region has the DNA TGCAGCGTTGTAGGGACATCTTACGAGCAGTACTTC.

In this sample, this clonotype turned up a few times. The rearrangement uses TRBV12-3 or TRBV12-4 and TRBJ1-5, with 7 nucleotides matching TRBD1. Trimming removed 7 bases from V and 3 bases from J; junction bases left unmatched: 6. This CDR3 is 14 amino acids long. The CDR3 coding sequence is TGTGCCAGCACCCCAGGGACAGTCAATCAGCCCCAGCATTTT. It yields the protein CASTPGTVNQPQHF.

This clonotype came up a few times. The chain is built from TRBV7-9 and TRBJ2-1; 7 bases are shared with TRBD1. In germline, CDR1 is SEHNR, CDR2 FQNEAQ (reference sequence). The J segment lost 1 base and the V segment lost 6 bases, leaving 9 bases of the junction unmatched. This CDR3 region has 16 residues. In nucleotides, the CDR3 is TGTGCCAGCAGTCCCCCCCAGGGGGAGTCCTACAATGAGCAGTTCTTC. Protein product: CASSPPQGESYNEQFF.

The chain combines TRBV29-1 with TRBJ2-1; the D gene is possibly TRBD2 (6 bases). CDR1 is SQVTM and CDR2 is ANQGSEA in the germline V gene. The CDR3 extends over 15 amino acids. V lost 2 bases, J lost 4 bases, and 15 bases lay in between. The DNA for the CDR3 is TGCAGCGTTGAATCCGCCCGGGGGAATTACAATGAGCAGTTCTTC. Amino acid sequence: CSVESARGNYNEQFF.

This clonotype was counted between two and nine times. The chain recombines TRBV24-1 with TRBJ1-1; no clear D. There are 13 residues in the CDR3. V was pared by 6 bases and J by 3 bases, with 10 bases between. CDR1 is KGHDR, CDR2 SFDVKD, per germline. The CDR3 reads CATSSSGYTEAFF. In nucleotides, the CDR3 is TGTGCCACCAGTTCATCGGGGTACACTGAAGCTTTCTTT.

In its sample, this clonotype was seen a few times. This chain connects TRBV2 to TRBJ1-6; D is possibly TRBD1 (6 bases). CDR1 and CDR2 (germline): SNHLY, FYNNEI. The germline V and J ends were trimmed by 6 bases and 0 bases, with 9 bases remaining between them. CDR3 length: 15 amino acids. The CDR3 DNA follows: TGTGCCAGCAGGGAGGACAGCTCCTATAATTCACCCCTCCACTTT. Translated: CASREDSSYNSPLHF.

V is TRBV9 and J is TRBJ1-1; 7 nucleotides agree with TRBD1. V trimming: 0 bases; J trimming: 1 base; junction bases outside the gene matches: 0. CDR3 length equals 14 residues. Germline-derived CDR1 and CDR2 are SGDLS and YYNGEE. The CDR3 spells CASSVGDRNTEAFF. The CDR3 coding sequence is TGTGCCAGCAGCGTAGGGGACAGGAACACTGAAGCTTTCTTT.

The gene calls are TRBV7-6 and TRBJ2-7; TRBD1 matches at 8 bases. Looked up from germline, CDR1 is SGHVS and CDR2 is FNYEAQ. The CDR3 covers 14 residues. The trim removed 3 bases at V and 6 bases at J, leaving 7 bases unmatched. The DNA for the CDR3 is TGTGCCAGCAGCTTTGGGACAGGTGTTCTCGAGCAGTACTTC. Translating it yields CASSFGTGVLEQYF.

J is TRBJ1-5 and V is TRBV7-2; 7 bases line up with TRBD1. Trimming at V came to 3 bases and at J to 6 bases, leaving 5 bases not matched to a gene. The CDR3 contains 14 residues. Germline V lookup: CDR1 SGHTA, CDR2 FQGNSA. The DNA of the CDR3 is TGTGCCAGCAGCTTCGACAGGGCAATTCAGCCCCAGCATTTT. It encodes CASSFDRAIQPQHF.

In DNA, the CDR3 is TGTGCCAGCAGTTATAGCGACAGTTTTAATGAAAAACTGTTTTTT. It translates to CASSYSDSFNEKLFF. V is TRBV6-5 and J is TRBJ1-4, with D maybe TRBD1 (5 bases). V was shortened by 3 bases and J by 4 bases, with 12 bases between the two germline ends. The CDR3 is 15 amino acids. CDR1 and CDR2 (germline): MNHEY, SVGAGI.

The chain carries TRBV5-6 and TRBJ2-4; 8 bases are shared with TRBD2. Germline CDR1 and CDR2: SGHDT and YYEEEE. This CDR3 is 15 amino acids long. The J segment lost 4 bases and the V segment lost 5 bases, leaving 8 bases of the junction unmatched. The CDR3 sequence: CASRPGGASKNIQYF. In DNA, the CDR3 is TGTGCCAGCAGACCCGGGGGGGCATCAAAAAACATTCAGTACTTC.

This clonotype was counted only a few times. The V gene is TRBV28, the J gene TRBJ1-2; possibly TRBD1 for D (5 bases). V was cut by 7 bases and J by 8 bases, with 23 bases left in between. The CDR3 consists of 15 residues. Germline V gene sequence: CDR1 MDHEN, CDR2 SYDVKM. The CDR3 sequence: CASTQWGQGMGGYTF. In nucleotides, the CDR3 is TGTGCCAGCACTCAGTGGGGTCAGGGTATGGGAGGCTACACCTTC.

The V and J genes are TRBV29-1 and TRBJ2-7, with TRBD1 identical over 7 bases. This CDR3 contains 13 residues. From germline, CDR1 is SQVTM and CDR2 ANQGSEA. V lost 7 bases to trimming and J lost 3 bases; unmatched junction nucleotides: 9. CDR3 loop: CSARDSEYYEQYF. The CDR3 DNA reads as TGCAGCGCCAGGGACAGCGAGTACTACGAGCAGTACTTC.

The chain has TRBV27 and TRBJ1-1; 7 nucleotides align to TRBD1. Germline values: CDR1 MNHEY, CDR2 SMNVEV (reference sequence). V was pared by 6 bases and J by 3 bases, with 4 bases of the junction left unmatched. The CDR3 is 13 residues long. The CDR3 nucleotides read TGTGCCAGCAGGCGACAGGGTTACACTGAAGCTTTCTTT. This gives the protein CASRRQGYTEAFF.

The sample holds a few counts of this clonotype. The J gene is TRBJ2-7, the V gene TRBV15; D may be TRBD1 (6 bases). V was pared by 2 bases and J by 4 bases, with 12 bases between. This CDR3 contains 14 residues. The V gene's germline CDR1 is LNHNV and CDR2 YYDKDF (reference sequence). In DNA, the CDR3 is TGTGCCACCAGCAGAAGACAGGCAGAATACGAGCAGTACTTC. Amino acid sequence: CATSRRQAEYEQYF.

This chain connects TRBV4-3 to TRBJ2-5, with D perhaps assigned TRBD1 or TRBD2 (5 bases each). Germline V gives CDR1 LGHNA, CDR2 YSLEER. The CDR3 length is 15 residues. V lost 4 bases, J lost 5 bases, and 17 bases lay in between. CDR3 DNA sequence: TGCGCCAGCAGCCCTGCTTCGGGACCGTGGGAGACCCAGTACTTC. This sequence encodes CASSPASGPWETQYF.

This clonotype was counted only a few times. CDR3: CASNLPGYEQYF. Written as DNA, the CDR3 is TGTGCCAGCAACTTACCGGGTTACGAGCAGTACTTC. The chain combines TRBV12-3 or TRBV12-4 with TRBJ2-7; unclear D gene. CDR3 length: 12 residues. With 7 bases removed from V and 4 bases from J, the gap between germline ends came to 11 bases.